Below, 15 T cell receptor beta chains from the same sample are listed, as sequenced in a study of T-cell memory formation after mild COVID-19. TCRdb re-called the 5' RACE reads through MiXCR, storing one row per CDR3 protein. The repertoire holds 250,000 to 300,000 distinct CDR3 sequences, with about 16% as singletons. The sample comprised PBMCs or a T cell subset sorted from them (not recorded which). These receptors all stem from a man between 18 and 35 years old who had mild COVID-19 (a few samples of this study predate the infection). Cell type and time point are not known.

The rearrangement links TRBV12-3 or TRBV12-4 to TRBJ2-7; 10 nucleotides match TRBD1. Trimming took 5 bases from V and 1 from J; bases not matched to a gene: 2. The CDR3 extends over 14 amino acids. The CDR3 nucleotides are TGTGCCAGCAGTAGACAGGGGGCTTCCTACGAGCAGTACGTC. Its protein product is CASSRQGASYEQYV.

The J gene is TRBJ2-4, the V gene TRBV20-1, with D tentatively TRBD1 or TRBD2 (5 bases each). Germline V gene sequence: CDR1 DFQATT, CDR2 SNEGSKA (reference sequence). The length of the CDR3 is 15 residues. V shed 4 bases and J shed 8 bases, with 21 bases lying between them. The DNA of the CDR3 is TGCAGTGCTAAGAACACCGGGACCCCACGGGACATTCAGTACTTC. Translation gives CSAKNTGTPRDIQYF.

V and J are TRBV20-1 and TRBJ1-6; D gene unclear. The CDR3 is 13 amino acids. V lost 4 bases and J 9 bases, leaving 13 bases between the germline ends. CDR1 and CDR2 (germline): DFQATT, SNEGSKA (reference sequence). The CDR3 loop is CSATIPGTSPLHF. In DNA, the CDR3 is TGCAGTGCTACGATACCGGGTACTTCACCCCTCCACTTT.

The sample holds a few counts of this clonotype. The CDR3 sequence is CASSLSLVGGWTEAFF. CDR3 nucleotides: TGCGCCAGCAGCTTATCCCTTGTGGGAGGGTGGACTGAAGCTTTCTTT. This sequence joins TRBV5-1 and TRBJ1-1; D uncertain. The CDR3 length is 16 residues. V was shortened by 2 bases and J by 5 bases, with 19 bases between the two germline ends. Germline CDR1 is SGHRS and CDR2 is YFSETQ.

This clonotype was observed a few times. The chain carries TRBV7-2 and TRBJ2-7; D is undetermined. The CDR3 sequence is 14 residues long. V dropped 5 bases and J dropped 0 bases, with 11 bases sitting between them. Germline values: CDR1 SGHTA, CDR2 FQGNSA. For the CDR3, the DNA is TGTGCCAGCAGCGTCCGACTCCTCTCCTACGAGCAGTACTTC. Translating gives CASSVRLLSYEQYF.

The rearrangement uses TRBV15 and TRBJ2-1, with a weak D call TRBD2 (6 bases). Germline loops: CDR1 LNHNV, CDR2 YYDKDF (reference sequence). The CDR3 runs 15 residues. V was clipped by 9 bases and J by 4 bases, with 19 bases between them. The CDR3 region is CATYPFRGAYNEQFF. The CDR3 nucleotides are TGTGCCACGTACCCCTTCCGCGGGGCTTACAATGAGCAGTTCTTC.

The chain recombines TRBV7-3 with TRBJ2-5; D might be TRBD1 or TRBD2, each matching 6 bases. V lost 6 bases to trimming and J lost 1 base, with 15 bases between them. This CDR3 is 15 amino acids long. Germline CDR1 is SGHTA and CDR2 is FQGTGA. The CDR3 sequence is CASSWGAGSQETQYF. The CDR3 DNA reads as TGTGCCAGCAGTTGGGGGGCAGGGTCCCAAGAGACCCAGTACTTC.

This clonotype was recorded a few times. V usage is TRBV6-5 and J usage is TRBJ2-5; 9 bases agree with TRBD2. V gave up 4 bases and J gave up 5 bases; unmatched junction bases: 8. CDR1 and CDR2 from the germline V gene are MNHEY and SVGAGI. There are 15 residues in the CDR3. The CDR3 region has the DNA TGTGCCAGCAGTTCGGGGACTAGCCTCGGGGAGACCCAGTACTTC. As protein: CASSSGTSLGETQYF.

V usage is TRBV24-1 and J usage is TRBJ1-5; no firm D call. V lost 3 bases to trimming and J lost 6 bases, with 8 bases between them. Germline values: CDR1 KGHDR, CDR2 SFDVKD. The CDR3 runs to 13 residues. Here the CDR3 DNA reads TGTGCCACCAGTGATGACGGGTCTCAGCCCCAGCATTTT. Translating gives CATSDDGSQPQHF.

There are a few counts of this clonotype. The chain carries TRBV7-9 and TRBJ2-2, with 7 positions matching TRBD1. This CDR3 is built from 19 residues. Losses at the gene ends were 4 bases for V and 4 bases for J; bases not matched to a gene: 18. Germline lookup yields CDR1 SEHNR and CDR2 FQNEAQ (reference sequence). CDR3 residues: CASSSTGATLFPGTGELFF. CDR3 DNA sequence: TGTGCCAGCAGCTCCACAGGGGCCACCCTATTTCCCGGCACCGGGGAGCTGTTTTTT.

The chain has TRBV3-1 and TRBJ2-1; TRBD2 aligns across 9 bases. Germline loops: CDR1 LGHDT, CDR2 YNNKEL (reference sequence). The CDR3 sequence is 14 residues long. Losses at the gene ends were 1 base for V and 8 bases for J; bases not matched to a gene: 3. The CDR3 spells CASSQGTSAHEQFF. Here the CDR3 DNA reads TGTGCCAGCAGCCAAGGGACTAGCGCTCATGAGCAGTTCTTC.

This clonotype has just a few counts. The chain couples TRBV5-8 to TRBJ1-2; a weak D match, TRBD1 (5 bases). Trimming took off 5 bases at V and 4 bases at J, with 24 bases between the two ends. The CDR3 loop spans 17 amino acids. Germline V gene lookup returns CDR1 SGHTS and CDR2 YDEGEE. For the CDR3, the DNA is TGTGCCAGCAGACCCGGACAACCAGCCCCTTCTAGCTATGGCTACACCTTC. Its protein product is CASRPGQPAPSSYGYTF.

The chain carries TRBV2 and TRBJ2-5, with D tentatively TRBD2 (6 bases). The germline V gene encodes CDR1 SNHLY and CDR2 FYNNEI. The CDR3 runs to 13 residues. Deletions cut 4 bases from V and 3 bases from J, with 9 bases between. CDR3 sequence (DNA): TGTGCCAGCAGTGGGGACTGGGAAGAGACCCAGTACTTC. Encoded protein: CASSGDWEETQYF.

The chain uses TRBV5-8 and TRBJ1-2; a possible D gene is TRBD1 (5 bases). The germline CDR1 and CDR2 sequences are SGHTS and YDEGEE. The CDR3 consists of 14 residues. The V and J ends lost 5 bases and 5 bases respectively, with 16 bases between them. The CDR3 reads CASSYGQGRYGYTF. DNA for the CDR3: TGTGCCAGCAGTTATGGGCAGGGAAGGTATGGCTACACCTTC.

V usage is TRBV6-2 or TRBV6-3 and J usage is TRBJ2-1; 11 bases map to TRBD2. The CDR3 extends over 13 amino acids. Germline V gene lookup returns CDR1 MNHEY and CDR2 SVGEGT. Germline trimming cut 4 bases from V and 10 bases from J; bases unmatched to any gene: 3. This chain's CDR3 is CASSSLAGDEQFF. Here the CDR3 DNA reads TGTGCCAGCAGTTCACTAGCGGGGGACGAGCAGTTCTTC.